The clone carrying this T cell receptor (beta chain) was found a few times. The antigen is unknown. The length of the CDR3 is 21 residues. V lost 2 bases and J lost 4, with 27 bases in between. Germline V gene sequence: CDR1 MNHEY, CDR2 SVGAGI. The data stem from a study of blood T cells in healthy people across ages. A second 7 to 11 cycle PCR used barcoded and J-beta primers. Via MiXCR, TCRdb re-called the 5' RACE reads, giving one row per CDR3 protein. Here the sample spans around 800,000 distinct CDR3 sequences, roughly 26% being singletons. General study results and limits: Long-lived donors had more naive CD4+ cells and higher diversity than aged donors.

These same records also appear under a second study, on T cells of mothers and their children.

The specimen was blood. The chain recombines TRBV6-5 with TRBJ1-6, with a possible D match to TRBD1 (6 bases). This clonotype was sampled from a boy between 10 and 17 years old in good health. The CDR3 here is CASSYIPRSTGRWGYNSPLHF. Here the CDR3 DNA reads TGTGCCAGCAGTTACATACCCCGATCAACAGGGCGGTGGGGTTATAATTCACCCCTCCACTTT.